Listed below are T cell receptor beta chains from one sample, sequenced in a study of blood T cells in healthy people across ages. TCRdb recomputed calls from the 5' RACE reads with MiXCR, one row per CDR3 protein. The sample shows approximately 900,000 distinct CDR3 sequences, about 48% of them seen only once. The specimen was blood. Receptor source: a young man in good health. CDR3s include the opening cysteine and the closing phenylalanine or tryptophan. A D gene is named only where the DNA matches it firmly. Where a row states a size, it is once, few, many or the class of an expanded clone; other rows omit it.

TRBV2	TRBJ2-7	NA	NA	TGTGCCAGCAGCCGGACCGGGATTCTTTACGAGCAGTACTTC	CASSRTGILYEQYF
TRBV12-3/TRBV12-4	TRBJ1-4	NA	NA	TGTGCCTGCAGTTTTTCGGGGAGTCGGGAAAAACTGTTTTTT	CACSFSGSREKLFF
TRBV20-1	TRBJ2-5	NA	NA	TGCAGTGCTAGCGGGGGGCAGCCCGAGACCCAGTACTTC	CSASGGQPETQYF
TRBV2	TRBJ2-7	NA	TRBD2	TGTGCCAGCAGTGAACGAGCGGGGGGCCCTGGCGAGCAGTACTTC	CASSERAGGPGEQYF
TRBV6-2/TRBV6-3	TRBJ1-2	few	NA	TGTGCCAGCGGCTCGAGGGGCGGCTATGGCTACACCTTC	CASGSRGGYGYTF
TRBV7-2	TRBJ1-2	few	TRBD1	TGTGCCAGCACCCCGGGGACAGGGTATGGCCACACCTTC	CASTPGTGYGHTF
TRBV5-1	TRBJ1-2	NA	TRBD1	TGCGCCAGCAGCTCCGACAGGGGACACTATGGCTACACCTTC	CASSSDRGHYGYTF
TRBV10-3	TRBJ2-7	NA	TRBD1	TGTGCCGTACGACCGGGACAGATAATCTCCTACGAGCAGTACTTC	CAVRPGQIISYEQYF
TRBV4-2	TRBJ1-2	NA	TRBD1	TGTGCCAGCAGCAAGGACAGGGAGGCCCACGGCTACACCTTC	CASSKDREAHGYTF
TRBV7-2	TRBJ2-5	few	NA	TGTGCCAGCAGCTTAACCGCTAGTTGCGCCCAGTACTTC	CASSLTASCAQYF
TRBV30	TRBJ2-7	few	NA	TGTGCCTGGAGTGGGGCCTCCTACGAGCAGTACTTC	CAWSGASYEQYF
TRBV20-1	TRBJ2-3	few	NA	TGCAGTGCTAGCTACAAAGGAGCAGATACGCAGTATTTT	CSASYKGADTQYF
TRBV5-1	TRBJ1-4	NA	NA	TGCGCCAGCAGCTTGGTTATGCGACCGCCCGCAACTAATGAAAAACTGTTTTTT	CASSLVMRPPATNEKLFF
TRBV29-1	TRBJ1-5	NA	NA	TGCAGCGCTGGTGGAGGCAGCAATCAGCCCCAGCATTTT	CSAGGGSNQPQHF
TRBV14	TRBJ1-2	NA	NA	TGTGCCAGCAGCCAATATAATTCGGGGGAGGATGGCTACACCTTC	CASSQYNSGEDGYTF
TRBV7-2	TRBJ2-5	once	TRBD2	TGTGCCAGCAGCTTGGGGCGACTAGCCGGGGAGACCCAGTACTTC	CASSLGRLAGETQYF
TRBV6-4	TRBJ2-3	NA	NA	TGTGCCAGCAGTGACTCCGGGCGGGGCAGCACAGATACGCAGTATTTT	CASSDSGRGSTDTQYF
TRBV7-9	TRBJ2-3	NA	NA	TGTGCCAGCAGCTCGAGCAGGCTAAGCACAGATACGCAGTATTTT	CASSSSRLSTDTQYF
TRBV20-1	TRBJ1-1	few	NA	TGCAGTGCCTTCCCGGTTCAGGTTCTGAACACTGAAGCTTTCTTT	CSAFPVQVLNTEAFF
TRBV16	TRBJ2-7	NA	NA	TGTGCCAGCAGTCCCCTCCCCCAGGGGGGTATCAACGAGCAGTACTTC	CASSPLPQGGINEQYF
TRBV7-9	TRBJ2-1	NA	NA	TGTGCCAGCAGCCGCGAGCTAGGCTCCTACAATGAGCAGTTCTTC	CASSRELGSYNEQFF
TRBV11-2	TRBJ2-7	NA	TRBD1	TGTGCCAGCAGCTTAGGGATGGCTGTGGTAGGGACAGGGGGCTCTAGCTCCTACGAGCAGTACTTC	CASSLGMAVVGTGGSSSYEQYF